The next 16 T cell receptor beta chains were all read from a single sample in a study of blood T cell repertoires in COVID-19 (dated by TCRdb to between 2020 and 2021). Library creation used the immunoSEQ multiplex PCR assay. The source is immuneACCESS, and TCRdb retained only in-frame sequences with V and J called. Part of the clones is not carried over; for the studies checked, unresolved V genes explain less than half of this, and the remainder is unexplained. This sample holds 140,000 or so clones; less than 90% were observed only once. The ten largest clones represent about 2.5% of the sample. Material for sequencing was peripheral blood. All receptors come from a human donor with COVID-19, enrolled during active disease. The donor label of this sample is uncertain.

This chain uses TRBV19 with TRBJ1-6; a possible D gene is TRBD1 (5 bases). From germline, CDR1 is LNHDA and CDR2 SQIVND (reference sequence). This CDR3 comprises 15 residues. Deletions cut 6 bases from V and 8 bases from J, with 17 bases between. The CDR3 sequence: CASSPSRESDSPLHF. The CDR3 coding sequence is TGTGCCAGTAGCCCGAGCAGGGAATCGGATTCACCCCTCCACTTT.

The chain is built from TRBV19 and TRBJ2-5; 9 positions match TRBD1. There are 14 residues in the CDR3. Germline loops: CDR1 LNHDA, CDR2 SQIVND (reference sequence). J gave up 5 bases and V 5 bases, and 6 bases lay outside the gene matches. CDR3 coding DNA: TGTGCCAGTAGTCCGACAGGGGGAAGGGAGACCCAGTACTTC. It is translated as CASSPTGGRETQYF.

This clone was counted between two and nine times. This chain uses TRBV7-9 with TRBJ2-7, with TRBD1 identical over 11 bases. The CDR3 has 14 residues. CDR1 and CDR2 from the germline V gene are SEHNR and FQNEAQ (reference sequence). Trimming cost V 4 bases and J 5 bases; bases outside gene matches: 4. The CDR3 nucleotides read TGTGCCAGCAGCTCACAGGACAGGGGGCACGAGCAGTACTTC. Translated, it gives CASSSQDRGHEQYF. Full variable domain (outside the CDR3, taken from reference TRBV7-9 and TRBJ2-7): DTGVSQNPRHKITKRGQNVTFRCDPISEHNRLYWYRQTLGQGPEFLTYFQNEAQLEKSRLLSDRFSAERPKGSFSTLEIQRTEQGDSAMYLCASSSQDRGHEQYFGPGTRLTVT.

The chain employs TRBV11-2 and TRBJ2-1; 8 bases agree with TRBD2. The length of the CDR3 is 12 residues. Germline values: CDR1 SGHAT, CDR2 FQNNGV. Trimming took 4 bases from V and 16 from J; bases not matched to a gene: 9. The CDR3 DNA sequence: TGTGCCAGCAGCTACTCGGGGACTAGACTCTTCTTC. Translation gives CASSYSGTRLFF.

This clone has only a few counts. The V gene is TRBV10-2, the J gene TRBJ2-5, with D maybe TRBD2 (6 bases). The CDR3 totals 12 residues. V was shortened by 2 bases and J by 5 bases, with 6 bases between the two germline ends. CDR1 is WSHSY, CDR2 SAAADI, per germline. The CDR3 loop is CASSEGGETQYF. The CDR3 DNA reads TGCGCCAGCAGTGAGGGGGGGGAGACCCAGTACTTC.

The J gene is TRBJ1-1, the V gene TRBV7-9, with 8 nucleotides matching TRBD1. The CDR3 is 15 residues long. The V gene end was trimmed by 0 bases and the J gene end by 4 bases; junction bases not matched to a gene: 4. Germline values: CDR1 SEHNR, CDR2 FQNEAQ (reference sequence). Here the CDR3 reads CASSLAQGGTTEAFF. CDR3 in DNA: TGTGCCAGCAGCTTAGCACAGGGGGGGACCACTGAAGCTTTCTTT.

The chain has TRBV10-2 and TRBJ2-1; 12 bases map to TRBD2. The CDR3 totals 13 residues. The germline gives CDR1 WSHSY, CDR2 SAAADI. Germline trimming cut 7 bases from V and 8 bases from J; bases unmatched to any gene: 3. The CDR3 bases are TGCGCCAGCATTTCTAGCGGGAGGGATGAGCAGTTCTTC. This codes for CASISSGRDEQFF.

This clone was detected only once. This sequence joins TRBV5-5 and TRBJ1-2, with D tentatively TRBD1 (5 bases). This CDR3 region has 15 residues. Per the germline V gene, CDR1 is SGHKS and CDR2 is YYEKEE (reference sequence). The V and J ends lost 0 bases and 3 bases respectively, with 12 bases between them. CDR3 bases: TGTGCCAGCAGCTTGGAGGCAGGGCAGCACTATGGCTACACCTTC. It encodes CASSLEAGQHYGYTF.

In its sample, this clone was seen a few times. This sequence joins TRBV5-1 and TRBJ2-2; no definite D call. CDR3 length: 12 amino acids. CDR1 SGHRS and CDR2 YFSETQ come from the germline V gene. Trimming removed 2 bases from V and 5 bases from J, with 4 bases in between. CDR3 amino acids: CASSFKTGELFF. The DNA of the CDR3 is TGCGCCAGCAGCTTTAAAACCGGGGAGCTGTTTTTT.

The chain couples TRBV25-1 to TRBJ2-3; the match to TRBD2 covers 7 bases. With V trimmed by 3 bases and J by 2 bases, 8 bases remained unmatched. This CDR3 comprises 16 residues. Per the germline V gene, CDR1 is MGHDK and CDR2 is SYGVNS. CDR3 nucleotide sequence: TGTGCCAGCAGTGACTCTCAGGGAGGGGCCACAGATACGCAGTATTTT. Protein product: CASSDSQGGATDTQYF.

This clone was seen a single time. The gene calls are TRBV5-1 and TRBJ1-1; D possibly corresponds to TRBD1 (5 bases). The V end was cut by 4 bases, the J end by 1 base, with 11 bases between. The CDR3 loop spans 14 amino acids. CDR1 and CDR2 (germline): SGHRS, YFSETQ. The CDR3 bases are TGCGCCAGCAGCCGGCCGGGGGGGAACACTGAAGCTTTCTTT. This translates into CASSRPGGNTEAFF. The full variable domain, rest sourced from reference TRBV5-1 and TRBJ1-1, is KAGVTQTPRYLIKTRGQQVTLSCSPISGHRSVSWYQQTPGQGLQFLFEYFSETQRNKGNFPGRFSGRQFSNSRSEMNVSTLELGDSALYLCASSRPGGNTEAFFGQGTRLTVV.

CDR3 loop: CASAREAGRSYNEQFF. CDR3 nucleotides: TGTGCCAGCGCTCGGGAAGCGGGACGCTCCTACAATGAGCAGTTCTTC. This chain uses TRBV3-1 (or the pseudogene TRBV3-2) with TRBJ2-1; 7 nucleotides agree with TRBD2. Germline CDR1 is LGHDT and CDR2 is YNNKEL (reference sequence). CDR3 length equals 16 residues. Losses at the gene ends were 8 bases for V and 0 bases for J; bases not matched to a gene: 10.

The chain couples TRBV5-6 to TRBJ1-3, with D perhaps matching TRBD1 (5 bases). The CDR3 totals 15 residues. Germline assignment: CDR1 SGHDT and CDR2 YYEEEE. With 2 bases removed from V and 0 bases from J, the gap between germline ends came to 9 bases. The CDR3 DNA follows: TGTGCCAGCAGCTTAGCAACAGGCTCTGGAAACACCATATATTTT. Translated, it gives CASSLATGSGNTIYF.

The rearrangement links TRBV4-1 to TRBJ1-1, with D perhaps TRBD1 (6 bases). CDR1 and CDR2 from the germline V gene are MGHRA and YSYEKL. CDR3 length: 15 amino acids. V lost 1 base and J 3 bases, leaving 12 bases between the germline ends. CDR3 residues: CASSQGDTTHTEAFF. The DNA for the CDR3 is TGCGCCAGCAGCCAAGGGGACACAACTCACACTGAAGCTTTCTTT.

This sequence joins TRBV7-9 and TRBJ2-7; D might be TRBD1 (5 bases). The CDR3 is made up of 14 amino acids. V dropped 2 bases and J dropped 2 bases, with 10 bases sitting between them. CDR1 SEHNR and CDR2 FQNEAQ come from the germline V gene (reference sequence). The CDR3: CASSLTAGTYEQYF. The CDR3 region has the DNA TGTGCCAGCAGCTTAACCGCAGGGACCTACGAGCAGTACTTC.

The chain is built from TRBV7-2 and TRBJ2-3, with 7 bases identical to TRBD1. The J segment lost 6 bases and the V segment lost 5 bases, leaving 8 bases of the junction unmatched. Germline CDR1 and CDR2: SGHTA and FQGNSA. The CDR3 is 14 residues long. The CDR3 DNA reads as TGTGCCAGCAGCCGTAGGGACAGCTCCGATACGCAGTATTTT. Amino acid sequence: CASSRRDSSDTQYF.